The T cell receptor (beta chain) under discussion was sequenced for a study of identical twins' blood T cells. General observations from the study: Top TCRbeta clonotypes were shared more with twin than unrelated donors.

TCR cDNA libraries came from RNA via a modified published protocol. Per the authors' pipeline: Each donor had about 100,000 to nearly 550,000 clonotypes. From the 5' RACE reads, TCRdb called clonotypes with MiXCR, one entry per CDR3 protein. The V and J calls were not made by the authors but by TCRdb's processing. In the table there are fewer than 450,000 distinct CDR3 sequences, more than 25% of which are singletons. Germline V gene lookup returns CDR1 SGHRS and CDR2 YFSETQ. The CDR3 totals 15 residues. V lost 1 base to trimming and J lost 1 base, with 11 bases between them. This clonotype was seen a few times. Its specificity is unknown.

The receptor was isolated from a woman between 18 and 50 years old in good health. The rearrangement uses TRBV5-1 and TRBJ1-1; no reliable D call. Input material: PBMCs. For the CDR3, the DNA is TGCGCCAGCAGCTTGTTTGGGATCGGGAACACTGAAGCTTTCTTT. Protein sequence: CASSLFGIGNTEAFF.